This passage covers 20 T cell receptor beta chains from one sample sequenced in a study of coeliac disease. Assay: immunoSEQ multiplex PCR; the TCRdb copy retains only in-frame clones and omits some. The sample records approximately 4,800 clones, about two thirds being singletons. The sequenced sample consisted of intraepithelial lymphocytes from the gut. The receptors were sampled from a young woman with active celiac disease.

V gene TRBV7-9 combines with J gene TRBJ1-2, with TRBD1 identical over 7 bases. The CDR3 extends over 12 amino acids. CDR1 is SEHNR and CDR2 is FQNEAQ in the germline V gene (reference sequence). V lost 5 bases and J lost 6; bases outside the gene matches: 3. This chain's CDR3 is CASSIRGDGYTF. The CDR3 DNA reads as TGTGCCAGCAGCATCAGGGGGGATGGCTACACCTTC.

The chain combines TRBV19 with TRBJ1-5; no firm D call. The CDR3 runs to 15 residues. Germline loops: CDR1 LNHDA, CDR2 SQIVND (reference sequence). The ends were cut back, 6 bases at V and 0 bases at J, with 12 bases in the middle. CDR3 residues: CASSTIKYSNQPQHF. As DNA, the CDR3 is TGTGCCAGTAGCACAATTAAATATAGCAATCAGCCCCAGCATTTT. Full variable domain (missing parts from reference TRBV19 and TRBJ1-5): DGGITQSPKYLFRKEGQNVTLSCEQNLNHDAMYWYRQDPGQGLRLIYYSQIVNDFQKGDIAEGYSVSREKKESFPLTVTSAQKNPTAFYLCASSTIKYSNQPQHFGDGTRLSIL.

The CDR3 loop reads CASSAQGVHQPQHF. The CDR3 region has the DNA TGTGCCAGTAGTGCCCAAGGGGTCCATCAGCCCCAGCATTTT. The chain couples TRBV27 to TRBJ1-5; perhaps TRBD1 as D (5 bases). Germline lookup yields CDR1 MNHEY and CDR2 SMNVEV (reference sequence). This CDR3 has 14 residues. Trimming removed 9 bases at V and 5 bases at J, with 17 bases between.

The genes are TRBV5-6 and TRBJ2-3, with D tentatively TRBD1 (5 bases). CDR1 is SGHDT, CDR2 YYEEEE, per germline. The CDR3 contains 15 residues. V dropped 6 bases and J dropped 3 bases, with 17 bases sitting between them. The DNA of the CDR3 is TGTGCCAGCACCTTAGCCAGGGCTCAGACAGATACGCAGTATTTT. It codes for CASTLARAQTDTQYF.

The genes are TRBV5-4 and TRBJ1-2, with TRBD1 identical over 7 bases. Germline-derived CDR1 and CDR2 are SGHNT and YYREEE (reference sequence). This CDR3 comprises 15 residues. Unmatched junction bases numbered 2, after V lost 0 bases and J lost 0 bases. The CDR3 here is CASSLGGTANYGYTF. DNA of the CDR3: TGTGCCAGCAGCTTGGGAGGGACAGCTAACTATGGCTACACCTTC.

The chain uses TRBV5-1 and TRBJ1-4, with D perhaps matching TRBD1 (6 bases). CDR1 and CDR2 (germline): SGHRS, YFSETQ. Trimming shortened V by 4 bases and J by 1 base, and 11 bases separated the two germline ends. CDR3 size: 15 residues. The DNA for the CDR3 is TGCGCCAGCAGCACGACAGGAGGAACTAATGAAAAACTGTTTTTT. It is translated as CASSTTGGTNEKLFF.

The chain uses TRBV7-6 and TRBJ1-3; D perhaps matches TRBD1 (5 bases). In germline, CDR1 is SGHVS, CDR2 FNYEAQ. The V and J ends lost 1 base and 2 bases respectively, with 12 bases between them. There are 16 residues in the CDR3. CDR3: CASSLVVRATGNTIYF. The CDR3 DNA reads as TGTGCCAGCAGCTTAGTGGTCAGGGCGACTGGAAACACCATATATTTT.

Written as DNA, the CDR3 is TGTGCCAGCAGGCCGGGGGCGATCGGACTAGCGGGGACTGCAGATACGCAGTATTTT. Protein sequence: CASRPGAIGLAGTADTQYF. The chain couples TRBV5-5 to TRBJ2-3; 12 positions agree with TRBD2. The CDR3 covers 19 residues. V shed 5 bases and J 4 bases; nucleotides not matched to a gene: 17. From germline, CDR1 is SGHKS and CDR2 YYEKEE (reference sequence).

The CDR3 DNA sequence: TGCGCCAGCAGCTTGGGATGGCGGGACAGGGTTTACGAGCAGTACTTC. Translated, it gives CASSLGWRDRVYEQYF. The gene calls are TRBV5-1 and TRBJ2-7; 9 bases match TRBD1. CDR3 length equals 16 residues. J gave up 4 bases and V 0 bases, and 8 bases lay outside the gene matches. From germline, CDR1 is SGHRS and CDR2 YFSETQ.

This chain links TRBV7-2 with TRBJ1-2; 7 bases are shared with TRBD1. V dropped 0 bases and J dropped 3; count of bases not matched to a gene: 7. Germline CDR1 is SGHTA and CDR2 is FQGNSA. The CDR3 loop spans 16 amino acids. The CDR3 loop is CASSLAPPQGYYGYTF. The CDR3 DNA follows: TGTGCCAGCAGCTTAGCCCCCCCACAGGGGTACTATGGCTACACCTTC.

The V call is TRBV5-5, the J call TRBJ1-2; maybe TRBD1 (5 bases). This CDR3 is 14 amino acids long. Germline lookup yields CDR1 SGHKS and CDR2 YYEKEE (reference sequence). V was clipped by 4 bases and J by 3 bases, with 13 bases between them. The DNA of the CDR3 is TGTGCCAGCAGCCTATACCCAGGGCACTATGGCTACACCTTC. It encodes CASSLYPGHYGYTF.

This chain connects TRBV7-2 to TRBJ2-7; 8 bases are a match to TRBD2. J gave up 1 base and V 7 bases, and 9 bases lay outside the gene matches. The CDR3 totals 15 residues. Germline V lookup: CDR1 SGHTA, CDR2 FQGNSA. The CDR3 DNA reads TGTGCCAGCACGTCTTTACTAGCGGATTCCTACGAGCAGTACTTC. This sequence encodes CASTSLLADSYEQYF.

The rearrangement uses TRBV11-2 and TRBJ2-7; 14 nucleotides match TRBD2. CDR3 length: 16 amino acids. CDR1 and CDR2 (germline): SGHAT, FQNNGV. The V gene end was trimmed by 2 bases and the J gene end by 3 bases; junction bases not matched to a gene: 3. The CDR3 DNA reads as TGTGCCAGCAGCTTACTAGGGACTAGCGGGAGCTACGAGCAGTACTTC. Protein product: CASSLLGTSGSYEQYF.

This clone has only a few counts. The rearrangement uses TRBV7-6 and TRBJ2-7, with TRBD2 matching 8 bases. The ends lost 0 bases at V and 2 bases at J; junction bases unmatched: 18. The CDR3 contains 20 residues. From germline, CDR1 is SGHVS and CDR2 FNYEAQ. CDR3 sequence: CASSLASPTSGGPSTYEQYF. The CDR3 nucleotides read TGTGCCAGCAGCTTAGCGTCCCCCACTAGCGGAGGTCCCTCCACCTACGAGCAGTACTTC.

CDR3 in DNA: TGTGCCATCAGTTGGGACTTGGAGACCCAGTACTTC. The encoded protein is CAISWDLETQYF. This chain joins TRBV10-3 and TRBJ2-5, with a possible D match to TRBD2 (6 bases). Between the trimmed V and J ends, which lost 5 bases and 5 bases, there was a span of 9 bases. Germline V gives CDR1 ENHRY, CDR2 SYGVKD. The CDR3 extends over 12 amino acids.

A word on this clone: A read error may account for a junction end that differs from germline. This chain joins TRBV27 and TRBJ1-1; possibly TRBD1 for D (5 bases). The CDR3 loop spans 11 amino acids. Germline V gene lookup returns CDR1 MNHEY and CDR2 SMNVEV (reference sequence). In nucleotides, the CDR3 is TGTGCCAGCAGAGACAGAACTGACGCTTTCTTT. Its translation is CASRDRTDAFF.

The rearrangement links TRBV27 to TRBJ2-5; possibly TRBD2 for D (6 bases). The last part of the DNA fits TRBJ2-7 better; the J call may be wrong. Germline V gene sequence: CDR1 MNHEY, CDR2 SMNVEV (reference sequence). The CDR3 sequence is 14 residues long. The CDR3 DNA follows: TGTGCCAGCAGTTTACGGCGGGGCCACTCCGAGCAGTACTTC. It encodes CASSLRRGHSEQYF.

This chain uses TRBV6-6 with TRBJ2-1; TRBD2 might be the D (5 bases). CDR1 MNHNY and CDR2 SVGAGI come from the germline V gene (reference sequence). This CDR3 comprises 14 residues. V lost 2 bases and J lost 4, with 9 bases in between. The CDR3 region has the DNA TGTGCCAGCAGTTACAGTCGGGGATACAATGAGCAGTTCTTC. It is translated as CASSYSRGYNEQFF.

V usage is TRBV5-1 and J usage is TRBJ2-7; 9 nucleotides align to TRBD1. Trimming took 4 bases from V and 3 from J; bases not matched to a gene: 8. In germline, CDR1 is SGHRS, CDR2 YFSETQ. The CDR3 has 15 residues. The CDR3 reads CASSVTGTGNYEQYF. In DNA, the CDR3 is TGCGCCAGCAGCGTAACCGGGACAGGGAACTACGAGCAGTACTTC.

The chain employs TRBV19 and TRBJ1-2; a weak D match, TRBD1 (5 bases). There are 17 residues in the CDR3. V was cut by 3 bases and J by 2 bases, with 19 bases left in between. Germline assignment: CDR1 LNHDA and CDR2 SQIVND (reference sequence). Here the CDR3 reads CASSIGWGVLANYGYTF. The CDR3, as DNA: TGTGCCAGTAGTATCGGTTGGGGGGTCTTGGCGAACTATGGCTACACCTTC.